These T cell receptor beta chains were read from a single sample in a study of OX40 agonist ivuxolimab in advanced cancers. Only in-frame clones appear in the TCRdb table, and some are missing; sequencing was by immunoSEQ multiplex PCR. The sample holds about 6,500 clones; about 85% are singletons and the top ten take approximately 28%. The sequenced sample was CD4+ or CD8+ T cells sorted from blood, obtained in a trial of the OX40 agonist ivuxolimab. The receptors shown here come from an adult with an advanced solid tumor such as melanoma, head and neck, liver or kidney cancer. CDR3s include the opening cysteine and the closing phenylalanine or tryptophan. The order of the fields is CDR3 protein, CDR3 DNA, clone size, CDR3 length, V gene, D gene, J gene. D genes are given only for firm matches. For some rows the clone size is stated as once, few or many, or as a class when expanded; others skip it.

cdr3_aa: CASSKWRVANQPQHF
cdr3_nt: TGTGCCAGCAGCAAATGGCGGGTAGCAAATCAGCCCCAGCATTTT
clone_size: once
cdr3_length: 15
v_call: TRBV21-1
d_call: NA
j_call: TRBJ1-5

cdr3_aa: CASRIIEGAVNEQFF
cdr3_nt: TGTGCCAGCAGAATCATCGAAGGGGCGGTCAATGAGCAGTTCTTC
clone_size: NA
cdr3_length: 15
v_call: TRBV27
d_call: NA
j_call: TRBJ2-1

cdr3_aa: CASSSVSGGARQFF
cdr3_nt: TGTGCCAGCAGCTCGGTTAGCGGGGGGGCTAGGCAGTTCTTC
clone_size: once
cdr3_length: 14
v_call: TRBV7-6
d_call: TRBD2
j_call: TRBJ2-1

cdr3_aa: CASSPGINRDNEQFF
cdr3_nt: TGTGCCAGCAGCCCCGGGATCAACCGGGACAATGAGCAGTTCTTC
clone_size: NA
cdr3_length: 15
v_call: TRBV7-3
d_call: NA
j_call: TRBJ2-1

cdr3_aa: CASSSSTTNEQYF
cdr3_nt: TGTGCCAGCAGCTCATCGACGACGAACGAGCAGTACTTC
clone_size: NA
cdr3_length: 13
v_call: TRBV9
d_call: NA
j_call: TRBJ2-7

cdr3_aa: CASSWTSGYNEQFF
cdr3_nt: TGTGCCAGCAGCTGGACTAGCGGTTACAATGAGCAGTTCTTC
clone_size: once
cdr3_length: 14
v_call: TRBV7-8
d_call: TRBD2
j_call: TRBJ2-1

cdr3_aa: CASSPLNEQFF
cdr3_nt: TGTGCCAGCAGTCCCCTCAATGAGCAGTTCTTC
clone_size: NA
cdr3_length: 11
v_call: TRBV28
d_call: NA
j_call: TRBJ2-1

cdr3_aa: CASSLTALAGALGQETQYF
cdr3_nt: TGCGCCAGCAGCTTGACCGCACTAGCGGGAGCTTTGGGACAAGAGACCCAGTACTTC
clone_size: NA
cdr3_length: 19
v_call: TRBV5-1
d_call: TRBD2
j_call: TRBJ2-5

cdr3_aa: CASSYSTGLDGYTF
cdr3_nt: TGTGCCAGCAGTTACTCTACAGGGTTGGATGGCTACACCTTC
clone_size: NA
cdr3_length: 14
v_call: TRBV6-6
d_call: NA
j_call: TRBJ1-2

cdr3_aa: CASSHKGRNTEAFF
cdr3_nt: TGCGCCAGCAGCCATAAGGGGAGGAACACTGAAGCTTTCTTT
clone_size: few
cdr3_length: 14
v_call: TRBV4-1
d_call: NA
j_call: TRBJ1-1

cdr3_aa: CASRDPRGLTDTQYF
cdr3_nt: TGTGCCAGCAGAGACCCGCGGGGGCTCACAGATACGCAGTATTTT
clone_size: few
cdr3_length: 15
v_call: TRBV6-1
d_call: NA
j_call: TRBJ2-3

cdr3_aa: CANSLTGEGYTF
cdr3_nt: TGTGCCAACAGTTTGACGGGGGAGGGCTACACCTTC
clone_size: NA
cdr3_length: 12
v_call: TRBV11-2
d_call: NA
j_call: TRBJ1-2

cdr3_aa: CASSDPGYTYNEQFF
cdr3_nt: TGTGCCAGCAGTGATCCGGGGTACACCTACAATGAGCAGTTCTTC
clone_size: few
cdr3_length: 15
v_call: TRBV6-1
d_call: NA
j_call: TRBJ2-1

cdr3_aa: CAISEQGYSNQPQHF
cdr3_nt: TGTGCCATCAGTGAACAGGGATATAGCAATCAGCCCCAGCATTTT
clone_size: NA
cdr3_length: 15
v_call: TRBV10-3
d_call: NA
j_call: TRBJ1-5

cdr3_aa: CASSLKGPKNIQYF
cdr3_nt: TGTGCCAGTAGTCTGAAGGGACCCAAAAACATTCAGTACTTC
clone_size: NA
cdr3_length: 14
v_call: TRBV19
d_call: NA
j_call: TRBJ2-4

cdr3_aa: CASQGPQIGGPYEQYF
cdr3_nt: TGTGCCAGCCAGGGTCCCCAAATCGGGGGACCCTACGAGCAGTACTTC
clone_size: NA
cdr3_length: 16
v_call: TRBV5-6
d_call: NA
j_call: TRBJ2-7

cdr3_aa: CASSSTETYEQYF
cdr3_nt: TGTGCCAGCTCCTCGACAGAAACCTACGAGCAGTACTTC
clone_size: NA
cdr3_length: 13
v_call: TRBV18
d_call: NA
j_call: TRBJ2-7

cdr3_aa: CSVLGQGAYSNGYTF
cdr3_nt: TGCAGCGTTCTGGGACAGGGGGCGTATAGTAATGGCTACACCTTC
clone_size: NA
cdr3_length: 15
v_call: TRBV29-1
d_call: TRBD1
j_call: TRBJ1-2

cdr3_aa: CSVEASGEGSGNTIYF
cdr3_nt: TGCAGCGTTGAAGCTTCTGGGGAGGGCTCGGGAAACACCATATATTTT
clone_size: NA
cdr3_length: 16
v_call: TRBV29-1
d_call: NA
j_call: TRBJ1-3

cdr3_aa: CASSLSGAGHTYEQYF
cdr3_nt: TGTGCCAGCAGTTTATCGGGGGCAGGCCACACCTACGAGCAGTACTTC
clone_size: NA
cdr3_length: 16
v_call: TRBV27
d_call: NA
j_call: TRBJ2-7

cdr3_aa: CASSVEAGGYTGELFF
cdr3_nt: TGTGCCAGCAGCGTAGAGGCAGGGGGCTACACCGGGGAGCTGTTTTTT
clone_size: NA
cdr3_length: 16
v_call: TRBV9
d_call: TRBD1
j_call: TRBJ2-2

cdr3_aa: CASSLGLTDTQYF
cdr3_nt: TGTGCCAGCAGTTTAGGCCTCACAGATACGCAGTATTTT
clone_size: NA
cdr3_length: 13
v_call: TRBV27
d_call: NA
j_call: TRBJ2-3

cdr3_aa: CASSSPTDYTEAFF
cdr3_nt: TGTGCCAGCAGCTCTCCGACAGACTACACTGAAGCTTTCTTT
clone_size: NA
cdr3_length: 14
v_call: TRBV7-9
d_call: NA
j_call: TRBJ1-1

cdr3_aa: CASSPTPGQRYQETQYF
cdr3_nt: TGCGCCAGCAGCCCCACACCGGGACAGAGGTACCAAGAGACCCAGTACTTC
clone_size: NA
cdr3_length: 17
v_call: TRBV4-1
d_call: TRBD1
j_call: TRBJ2-5

cdr3_aa: CASRVTSTYNEQFF
cdr3_nt: TGTGCCAGTAGAGTGACTAGCACTTACAATGAGCAGTTCTTC
clone_size: NA
cdr3_length: 14
v_call: TRBV19
d_call: TRBD2
j_call: TRBJ2-1

cdr3_aa: CAISGRDYEQYF
cdr3_nt: TGTGCCATTAGCGGGAGGGACTACGAGCAGTACTTC
clone_size: NA
cdr3_length: 12
v_call: TRBV10-3
d_call: TRBD2
j_call: TRBJ2-7

cdr3_aa: CASSQTSGVLIPAGGANVLTF
cdr3_nt: TGTGCCAGCAGCCAGACCAGCGGGGTGTTGATCCCTGCTGGTGGGGCCAACGTCCTGACTTTC
clone_size: NA
cdr3_length: 21
v_call: TRBV4-2
d_call: TRBD2
j_call: TRBJ2-6

cdr3_aa: CASSGLWMDYEQYF
cdr3_nt: TGTGCCAGCAGCGGACTCTGGATGGATTACGAGCAGTACTTC
clone_size: once
cdr3_length: 14
v_call: TRBV7-9
d_call: NA
j_call: TRBJ2-7

cdr3_aa: CASSQARTGTYGYTF
cdr3_nt: TGCGCCAGCAGCCAAGCTCGGACAGGGACCTATGGCTACACCTTC
clone_size: NA
cdr3_length: 15
v_call: TRBV4-1
d_call: TRBD1
j_call: TRBJ1-2

cdr3_aa: CASSPKYQETQYF
cdr3_nt: TGTGCCAGCAGTCCTAAGTACCAAGAGACCCAGTACTTC
clone_size: NA
cdr3_length: 13
v_call: TRBV27
d_call: NA
j_call: TRBJ2-5

cdr3_aa: CASSLGLAGVGETQYF
cdr3_nt: TGTGCCAGCAGCTTAGGGCTAGCGGGAGTTGGAGAGACCCAGTACTTC
clone_size: NA
cdr3_length: 16
v_call: TRBV7-9
d_call: TRBD2
j_call: TRBJ2-5

cdr3_aa: CASSIDSNSGNTIYF
cdr3_nt: TGTGCCAGTAGCATTGACAGCAACTCTGGAAACACCATATATTTT
clone_size: few
cdr3_length: 15
v_call: TRBV19
d_call: NA
j_call: TRBJ1-3

cdr3_aa: CASSPTGQETQYF
cdr3_nt: TGTGCCAGCAGTCCGACAGGACAAGAGACCCAGTACTTC
clone_size: NA
cdr3_length: 13
v_call: TRBV6-5
d_call: NA
j_call: TRBJ2-5

cdr3_aa: CASRYPQGAYEKLFF
cdr3_nt: TGTGCCAGTAGATACCCTCAGGGTGCCTATGAAAAACTGTTTTTT
clone_size: NA
cdr3_length: 15
v_call: TRBV19
d_call: NA
j_call: TRBJ1-4

cdr3_aa: CASSAGTSPFNEQFF
cdr3_nt: TGTGCCAGCAGTGCCGGGACTAGCCCATTCAATGAGCAGTTCTTC
clone_size: once
cdr3_length: 15
v_call: TRBV28
d_call: TRBD2
j_call: TRBJ2-1

cdr3_aa: CASRPRGAETQYF
cdr3_nt: TGTGCCAGCAGGCCAAGGGGGGCTGAGACCCAGTACTTC
clone_size: NA
cdr3_length: 13
v_call: TRBV27
d_call: NA
j_call: TRBJ2-5

cdr3_aa: CASSIDGDYNEQFF
cdr3_nt: TGTGCCAGTAGTATAGACGGGGACTACAATGAGCAGTTCTTC
clone_size: few
cdr3_length: 14
v_call: TRBV19
d_call: NA
j_call: TRBJ2-1

cdr3_aa: CASSSGAGNYGYTF
cdr3_nt: TGTGCCAGCAGCTCGGGGGCAGGGAACTATGGCTACACCTTC
clone_size: NA
cdr3_length: 14
v_call: TRBV7-8
d_call: NA
j_call: TRBJ1-2

cdr3_aa: CASSSLPGPYEQYF
cdr3_nt: TGTGCCAGCAGTTCCCTTCCGGGCCCCTACGAGCAGTACTTC
clone_size: NA
cdr3_length: 14
v_call: TRBV27
d_call: NA
j_call: TRBJ2-7

cdr3_aa: CASTTRRRGYSYEQYF
cdr3_nt: TGTGCCAGCACGACGCGAAGGAGGGGGTACTCCTACGAGCAGTACTTC
clone_size: NA
cdr3_length: 16
v_call: TRBV6-4
d_call: NA
j_call: TRBJ2-7

cdr3_aa: CASSRRGTGSPNTEAFF
cdr3_nt: TGTGCCAGCAGTAGGAGGGGGACAGGGAGTCCAAACACTGAAGCTTTCTTT
clone_size: NA
cdr3_length: 17
v_call: TRBV27
d_call: TRBD1
j_call: TRBJ1-1

cdr3_aa: CASTETGAEQYF
cdr3_nt: TGTGCCAGCACCGAGACAGGGGCCGAGCAGTACTTC
clone_size: NA
cdr3_length: 12
v_call: TRBV28
d_call: TRBD1
j_call: TRBJ2-7

cdr3_aa: CASSLGGYGTDTQYF
cdr3_nt: TGTGCCAGCAGCTTAGGGGGCTATGGCACAGATACGCAGTATTTT
clone_size: NA
cdr3_length: 15
v_call: TRBV5-4
d_call: TRBD1
j_call: TRBJ2-3

cdr3_aa: CASSKGRGERGSNQPQHF
cdr3_nt: TGTGCCAGCAGCAAAGGTCGGGGGGAGAGGGGAAGCAATCAGCCCCAGCATTTT
clone_size: NA
cdr3_length: 18
v_call: TRBV21-1
d_call: NA
j_call: TRBJ1-5

cdr3_aa: CAWGTGELFF
cdr3_nt: TGTGCCTGGGGAACCGGGGAGCTGTTTTTT
clone_size: NA
cdr3_length: 10
v_call: TRBV30
d_call: NA
j_call: TRBJ2-2

cdr3_aa: CASTERDTRSGANVLTF
cdr3_nt: TGTGCCAGCACCGAGCGGGACACCCGCTCTGGGGCCAACGTCCTGACTTTC
clone_size: NA
cdr3_length: 17
v_call: TRBV9
d_call: NA
j_call: TRBJ2-6

cdr3_aa: CASSFQGGTEAFF
cdr3_nt: TGTGCCAGCAGTTTTCAAGGGGGCACTGAAGCTTTCTTT
clone_size: NA
cdr3_length: 13
v_call: TRBV27
d_call: NA
j_call: TRBJ1-1

cdr3_aa: CASSGWLAEGSYNEQFF
cdr3_nt: TGTGCCAGCAGTGGTTGGCTAGCGGAAGGCTCCTACAATGAGCAGTTCTTC
clone_size: NA
cdr3_length: 17
v_call: TRBV2
d_call: TRBD2
j_call: TRBJ2-1

cdr3_aa: CASRPSRAGGSSNEQFF
cdr3_nt: TGTGCCAGCAGGCCCTCCCGCGCAGGGGGTTCGAGCAATGAGCAGTTCTTC
clone_size: NA
cdr3_length: 17
v_call: TRBV28
d_call: TRBD1
j_call: TRBJ2-1

cdr3_aa: CASSQRGEQFF
cdr3_nt: TGCGCCAGCAGCCAAAGGGGTGAGCAGTTCTTC
clone_size: NA
cdr3_length: 11
v_call: TRBV4-1
d_call: NA
j_call: TRBJ2-1

cdr3_aa: CASSLGGAGGYTF
cdr3_nt: TGTGCCAGCAGCTTAGGTGGGGCAGGTGGCTACACCTTC
clone_size: NA
cdr3_length: 13
v_call: TRBV7-2
d_call: NA
j_call: TRBJ1-2

cdr3_aa: CASSLGAGGNEKLFF
cdr3_nt: TGTGCCAGCAGTTTAGGGGCGGGCGGAAATGAAAAACTGTTTTTT
clone_size: NA
cdr3_length: 15
v_call: TRBV27
d_call: NA
j_call: TRBJ1-4

cdr3_aa: CASSVEGGEDEQYF
cdr3_nt: TGTGCCAGCAGCGTCGAAGGGGGAGAGGACGAGCAGTACTTC
clone_size: few
cdr3_length: 14
v_call: TRBV9
d_call: NA
j_call: TRBJ2-7

cdr3_aa: CAWNQGLSGELFF
cdr3_nt: TGTGCCTGGAACCAAGGGCTTTCGGGGGAGCTGTTTTTT
clone_size: NA
cdr3_length: 13
v_call: TRBV30
d_call: NA
j_call: TRBJ2-2

cdr3_aa: CASSLRDSPYEQYF
cdr3_nt: TGTGCCAGCAGCCTAAGAGACAGTCCCTACGAGCAGTACTTC
clone_size: NA
cdr3_length: 14
v_call: TRBV7-9
d_call: NA
j_call: TRBJ2-7

cdr3_aa: CASSLSNRGLNEQFF
cdr3_nt: TGTGCCAGCAGCTTAAGCAACAGGGGGCTCAATGAGCAGTTCTTC
clone_size: NA
cdr3_length: 15
v_call: TRBV7-9
d_call: TRBD1
j_call: TRBJ2-1

cdr3_aa: CASLLAVGETQYF
cdr3_nt: TGTGCCAGCCTATTAGCCGTGGGGGAGACCCAGTACTTC
clone_size: NA
cdr3_length: 13
v_call: TRBV6-6
d_call: NA
j_call: TRBJ2-5